This TCR beta chain was profiled in a study of shared clonotypes between healthy human individuals. Overall study findings and caveats: How much donors shared clonotypes was expected to be affected by sequencing depth. Sampling used blood alone; tissue repertoires probably differ.

Only CD45RO-negative cells positively selected for CCR7 counted as naive CD8 cells, so terminally differentiated effector memory CD45RA+ cells were excluded. Sequencing was performed with immunoSEQ multiplex PCR; in TCRdb, only in-frame clones are kept and a portion is missing. The sample records just over 2,000,000 clones, about 95% being singletons. Turning to this clone: The antigen remains unidentified.

CDR1 is SNHLY and CDR2 is FYNNEI in the germline V gene. Between the trimmed V and J ends, which lost 0 bases and 5 bases, there was a span of 8 bases. The CDR3 covers 14 residues. The chain is built from TRBV2 and TRBJ2-1; TRBD1 might be the D (5 bases). The specimen was naive CD8+ T cells sorted from blood. The receptor was isolated from a man between 18 and 29 years old in good health. CDR3 in DNA: TGTGCCAGCAGTGAAGCCGCGACAGACAATGAGCAGTTCTTC. It codes for CASSEAATDNEQFF.